One and the same sample provided the 5 T cell receptor beta chains below, sequenced in a study of cytomegalovirus exposure and HLA in healthy donors. Assay used: immunoSEQ multiplex PCR; TCRdb lists only in-frame clones, some missing. The sample has roughly 82,000 clones; about 92% are singletons. The sample consisted of PBMCs. Source of these receptors: a man aged 18-30 years in good health and CMV-seronegative.

The chain employs TRBV5-1 and TRBJ1-1; 7 bases are a match to TRBD1. The CDR3 is made up of 14 amino acids. CDR1 SGHRS and CDR2 YFSETQ come from the germline V gene. The junction had 3 bases not matched to a gene; V was cut back by 0 bases and J by 4 bases. Here the CDR3 DNA reads TGCGCCAGCAGCTTGGATCCAGGGGGCACTGAAGCTTTCTTT. Translation: CASSLDPGGTEAFF.

The chain employs TRBV6-5 and TRBJ1-5, with D unclear. V was shortened by 8 bases and J by 1 base, with 12 bases between the two germline ends. This CDR3 contains 14 residues. The germline CDR1 and CDR2 sequences are MNHEY and SVGAGI. The CDR3 here is CASSSRGSNQPQHF. CDR3 nucleotides: TGTGCCAGCTCCTCCCGGGGAAGCAATCAGCCCCAGCATTTT.

The chain carries TRBV27 and TRBJ2-3; a possible D gene is TRBD2 (5 bases). From germline, CDR1 is MNHEY and CDR2 SMNVEV (reference sequence). V lost 2 bases and J 4 bases, leaving 28 bases between the germline ends. The length of the CDR3 is 20 residues. DNA of the CDR3: TGTGCCAGCAGTTTAGCGGGCGAACCCGCAAGAACTACTAAACCAGATACGCAGTATTTT. Protein sequence: CASSLAGEPARTTKPDTQYF.

This sequence joins TRBV5-1 and TRBJ2-7; D remains unclear. Germline values: CDR1 SGHRS, CDR2 YFSETQ. The CDR3 is 14 residues long. Trimming removed 1 base at V and 6 bases at J, with 14 bases between. The CDR3 is CASSLLRAASEQYF. The CDR3 region has the DNA TGCGCCAGCAGCTTGTTACGCGCTGCGTCCGAGCAGTACTTC.

The chain uses TRBV30 and TRBJ1-1; unclear D gene. Trimming took off 0 bases at V and 0 bases at J, with 5 bases between the two ends. CDR3 length: 13 amino acids. Germline CDR1 GTSNPN, CDR2 SVGIG (reference sequence). The CDR3 protein is CAWSVWLNTEAFF. The CDR3 DNA follows: TGTGCCTGGAGTGTATGGCTGAACACTGAAGCTTTCTTT.